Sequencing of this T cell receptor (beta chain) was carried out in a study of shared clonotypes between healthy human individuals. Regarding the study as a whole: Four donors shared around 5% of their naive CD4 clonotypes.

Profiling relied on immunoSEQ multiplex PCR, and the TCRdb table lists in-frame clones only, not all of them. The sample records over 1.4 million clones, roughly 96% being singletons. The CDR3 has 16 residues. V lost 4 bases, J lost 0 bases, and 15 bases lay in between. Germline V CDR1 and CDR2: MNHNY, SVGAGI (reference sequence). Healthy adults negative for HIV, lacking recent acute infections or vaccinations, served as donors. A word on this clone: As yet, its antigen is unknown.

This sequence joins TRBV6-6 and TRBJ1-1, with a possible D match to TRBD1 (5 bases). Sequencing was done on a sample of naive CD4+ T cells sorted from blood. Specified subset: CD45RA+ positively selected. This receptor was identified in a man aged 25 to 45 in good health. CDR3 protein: CASSFGVGVMNTEAFF. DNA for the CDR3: TGTGCCAGCAGTTTTGGGGTAGGGGTTATGAACACTGAAGCTTTCTTT.